This T cell receptor (beta chain) is drawn from a study of cytomegalovirus exposure and HLA in healthy donors. Study-level results: Later analysis identified over 15,000 TCR beta sequences associated with HLA alleles, using a false discovery rate threshold of 0.05. According to a later analysis, most TCR beta chains associated with CMV appeared HLA-restricted.

The CDR3 has 17 residues. J was trimmed by 4 bases and V by 0 bases; bases with no gene match: 7. The V gene's germline CDR1 is MGHRA and CDR2 YSYEKL. Unrecorded immune exposure was likely among donors, who were nominally healthy when sampled. The PCR employed 60 Vbeta primers together with 13 Jbeta primers. Assay: immunoSEQ multiplex PCR; the TCRdb copy retains only in-frame clones and omits some. The sample shows about 26,000 clones, approximately 70% of them seen only once. In this sample, this clone turned up a few times. The antigen remains undetermined. The chain is built from TRBV4-1 and TRBJ1-5; 9 bases match TRBD1. The sequenced material came from PBMCs. This clonotype originated in a woman aged 50 to 65 in good health and CMV-seronegative. The CDR3 nucleotides are TGCGCCAGCAGCCAAGAATGGGACAGGGATGGAAATCAGCCCCAGCATTTT. Amino acid sequence: CASSQEWDRDGNQPQHF.